This is a list of T cell receptor beta chains from one sample in a study of Graves' ophthalmopathy and Graves' hyperthyroidism. Each CDR3 protein gets one entry after TCRdb re-called the multiplex PCR reads with MiXCR. The profile covers about 660,000 distinct CDR3 sequences, with about 38% appearing a single time and 3.3% taken by the ten largest. The sample was peripheral blood. These receptors all stem from an adult man with Graves' ophthalmopathy. Both conserved end residues are part of each CDR3. D genes are given only for firm matches. Size tells how often a clone was seen (once, few, many) or the class of an expanded clone, and some rows leave it out.

clone size: many
J gene: TRBJ2-7
D gene: TRBD1
V gene: TRBV20-1
CDR3 protein: CSASWTGRVYEQYF
CDR3 DNA: TGCAGTGCTAGCTGGACAGGGAGAGTTTACGAGCAGTACTTC

clone size: NA
J gene: TRBJ2-7
D gene: TRBD2
V gene: TRBV10-3
CDR3 protein: CAIRLAELYEQYF
CDR3 DNA: TGTGCCATCAGGCTAGCGGAACTCTACGAGCAGTACTTC

clone size: NA
J gene: TRBJ1-1
D gene: NA
V gene: TRBV24-1
CDR3 protein: CATKEGLGTEAFF
CDR3 DNA: TGTGCCACCAAGGAGGGCCTCGGGACTGAAGCTTTCTTT

clone size: many
J gene: TRBJ1-3
D gene: NA
V gene: TRBV12-3/TRBV12-4
CDR3 protein: CASRQTDGNTIYF
CDR3 DNA: TGTGCCAGCAGACAGACGGATGGAAACACCATATATTTT

clone size: many
J gene: TRBJ1-1
D gene: NA
V gene: TRBV7-9
CDR3 protein: CASSLLVGPDTEAFF
CDR3 DNA: TGTGCCAGCAGCTTATTGGTGGGCCCTGACACTGAAGCTTTCTTT

clone size: NA
J gene: TRBJ2-5
D gene: NA
V gene: TRBV12-3/TRBV12-4
CDR3 protein: CASSSDLGGETQYF
CDR3 DNA: TGTGCCAGCAGTTCCGACCTGGGTGGCGAGACCCAGTACTTC

clone size: few
J gene: TRBJ1-5
D gene: NA
V gene: TRBV20-1
CDR3 protein: CSARGGGDAGGQPQHF
CDR3 DNA: TGCAGTGCTAGAGGAGGTGGAGACGCGGGGGGTCAGCCCCAGCATTTT

clone size: NA
J gene: TRBJ1-2
D gene: NA
V gene: TRBV29-1
CDR3 protein: CSVESQGEGYTF
CDR3 DNA: TGCAGCGTTGAATCACAGGGCGAGGGCTACACCTTC

clone size: many
J gene: TRBJ2-7
D gene: NA
V gene: TRBV20-1
CDR3 protein: CSARGTDSYEQYF
CDR3 DNA: TGCAGTGCTAGGGGGACGGATTCCTACGAGCAGTACTTC

clone size: few
J gene: TRBJ1-2
D gene: NA
V gene: TRBV6-5
CDR3 protein: CASAGYSSYGYTF
CDR3 DNA: TGTGCCAGCGCAGGATACTCTAGCTATGGCTACACCTTC

clone size: many
J gene: TRBJ1-2
D gene: NA
V gene: TRBV7-9
CDR3 protein: CASSLEGAGSYGYTF
CDR3 DNA: TGTGCCAGCAGCTTAGAAGGGGCAGGAAGTTATGGCTACACCTTC

clone size: many
J gene: TRBJ1-2
D gene: NA
V gene: TRBV20-1
CDR3 protein: CSAGTTPSYGYTF
CDR3 DNA: TGCAGTGCAGGGACAACACCTTCCTATGGCTACACCTTC

clone size: many
J gene: TRBJ1-1
D gene: NA
V gene: TRBV4-1
CDR3 protein: CASSQGQVWHTEAFF
CDR3 DNA: TGCGCCAGCAGCCAAGGACAGGTCTGGCACACTGAAGCTTTCTTT

clone size: NA
J gene: TRBJ1-2
D gene: NA
V gene: TRBV19
CDR3 protein: CASSLDPGPQYGYTF
CDR3 DNA: TGTGCCAGCAGCCTGGATCCGGGTCCACAATATGGCTACACCTTC